A selection of T cell receptor beta chains follows, all from one sample in a study of identical twins. TCRdb re-derived calls from the 5' RACE reads in MiXCR, one entry per CDR3 protein. In the table there are 350,000 to 400,000 distinct CDR3 sequences, around 9.7% of which are singletons. Sample: naive T cells sorted from blood. The receptors shown here come from a woman in her forties or fifties in good health. The CDR3 runs from the conserved cysteine through the conserved F or W. Fields, in order: clone size, V gene, D gene, J gene, CDR3 DNA, CDR3 protein. A D gene is named only where the DNA matches it firmly. Only some rows state a clone size, as once, few, many or a class for expanded clones.

>-|TRBV25-1|-|TRBJ2-3
TGTGCCAGCTCCGGGACCTTAGGAGATACGCAGTATTTT
CASSGTLGDTQYF
>few|TRBV2|TRBD2|TRBJ2-5
TGTGCCAGGCAAGCGGGAGGAGAGACCCAGTACTTC
CARQAGGETQYF
>-|TRBV7-9|-|TRBJ2-7
TGTGCCAGCAGCCCCACCGAAGGACGCGAGCAGTACTTC
CASSPTEGREQYF
>few|TRBV27|TRBD2|TRBJ2-3
TGTGCCAGCAGACGCGTAGCGGGAGATCATACGCAGTATTTT
CASRRVAGDHTQYF
>few|TRBV7-9|TRBD2|TRBJ2-7
TGTGCCAGCAGCTTAGCCGGCGCGGGACTAGCTGGCTACGAGCAGTACTTC
CASSLAGAGLAGYEQYF
>few|TRBV12-3/TRBV12-4|TRBD2|TRBJ2-1
TGTGCCAGCAGTGTAGGGACTAGGGGTGAGCAGTTCTTC
CASSVGTRGEQFF
>-|TRBV29-1|-|TRBJ2-7
TGCAGCGTTGATGTTTCCTACGAGCAGTACTTC
CSVDVSYEQYF
>-|TRBV4-2|-|TRBJ2-5
TGTGCCAGCAGCCCTAGAGGGGACACAGGCCAAGAGACCCAGTACTTC
CASSPRGDTGQETQYF
>-|TRBV28|-|TRBJ2-1
TGTGCCAGCAGTCCGCTGGTTGAGCAGTTCTTC
CASSPLVEQFF
>-|TRBV4-2|TRBD2|TRBJ2-3
TGTGCCAGCAGCAAAGGGGTTAGTCTAGCGGAAACTAGCACAGATACGCAGTATTTT
CASSKGVSLAETSTDTQYF
>few|TRBV4-2|-|TRBJ2-2
TGTGCCAGCACCCCGGGACAATCGAACACCGGGGAGCTGTTTTTT
CASTPGQSNTGELFF
>few|TRBV29-1|-|TRBJ2-3
TGCAGCGTTTCCGGCAGGGGCACAGATACGCAGTATTTT
CSVSGRGTDTQYF
>few|TRBV24-1|-|TRBJ2-7
TGTGCCACCAGTGATACCGGGGCATCCTTTTACGAGCAGTACTTC
CATSDTGASFYEQYF
>many|TRBV10-3|-|TRBJ2-5
TGTGCCATCAGTGATTCGGACTACCTTAAGACCCAGTACTTC
CAISDSDYLKTQYF
>-|TRBV20-1|-|TRBJ1-2
TGCAGTGCCCCCGGACGGCCGCCGGGCTTTGGCTACACCTTC
CSAPGRPPGFGYTF
>few|TRBV5-1|-|TRBJ1-4
TGCGCCAGCAGCCCAACTTACCGGGACACCGAAAAACTGTTTTTT
CASSPTYRDTEKLFF
>-|TRBV3-1|-|TRBJ2-7
TGTGCCAGCAGTCCATTCCCGGGTGGGCGAATAGAGCAGTACTTC
CASSPFPGGRIEQYF
>-|TRBV27|-|TRBJ2-3
TGTGCCAGCAGTTCTCCGGGAACCTCATATACGCAGTATTTT
CASSSPGTSYTQYF
>many|TRBV3-1|TRBD2|TRBJ2-2
TGTGCCAGCAGCCGTACACGGGGGGTCGGGGAGCTGTTTTTT
CASSRTRGVGELFF
>many|TRBV19|TRBD2|TRBJ2-1
TGTGCCAGTAGTAAACGGGCTAGCGGGACCTCCTACAATGAGCAGTTCTTC
CASSKRASGTSYNEQFF
>-|TRBV5-1|-|TRBJ1-1
TGCGCCAGCAGCCCAGGACAGTCAAGCACTGAAGCTTTCTTT
CASSPGQSSTEAFF
>few|TRBV7-7|TRBD2|TRBJ2-5
TGTGCTAGCAGCTCCCTACCAGGACTAGTTATCGGAAAAGAGACCCAGTACTTC
CASSSLPGLVIGKETQYF
>few|TRBV4-1|-|TRBJ2-1
TGCGCCAGCAGCCCTACCTCTGGGGGGGGCGGGGAGCAGTTCTTC
CASSPTSGGGGEQFF
>-|TRBV7-9|TRBD2|TRBJ2-7
TGTGCCAGCAGCTCACCGGCGGGACTAACCTACGAGCAGTACTTC
CASSSPAGLTYEQYF
>-|TRBV6-5|TRBD1|TRBJ1-6
TGTGCCAGCAGTTACTCCGGACAGGGTAATTCACCCCTCCACTTT
CASSYSGQGNSPLHF
>few|TRBV5-5|-|TRBJ2-1
TGTGCCAGCAGCCCGCGCCGTGTTCCCTACAATGAGCAGTTCTTC
CASSPRRVPYNEQFF
>-|TRBV29-1|-|TRBJ2-5
TGCAGCGTTGCGGGGAGCGAGACCCAGTACTTC
CSVAGSETQYF
>few|TRBV30|-|TRBJ2-1
TGTGCCTGGAAACCGGGACCCCACAATGAGCAGTTCTTC
CAWKPGPHNEQFF
>-|TRBV7-9|-|TRBJ2-3
TGTGCCAGCAGCTTCGGCACCACGACCACAGATACGCAGTATTTT
CASSFGTTTTDTQYF
>once|TRBV12-3/TRBV12-4|-|TRBJ2-3
TGTGCCAGCAGATTTTCCGATACGCAGTATTTT
CASRFSDTQYF
>few|TRBV7-9|-|TRBJ2-5
TGTGCCAGCAGCTTTGAACTCCAAGAGACCCAGTACTTC
CASSFELQETQYF
>-|TRBV4-1|-|TRBJ2-2
TGCGCCAGCAGCCAAGGGGAGACCGGGGAGCTGTTTTTT
CASSQGETGELFF
>many|TRBV12-3/TRBV12-4|-|TRBJ1-1
TGTGCCAGCAGTTTAGGGGTCACTGAAGCTTTCTTT
CASSLGVTEAFF
>-|TRBV3-1|-|TRBJ2-7
TGTGCCAGCAGCCCGGATGGCGACTCCTCCTACGAGCAGTACTTC
CASSPDGDSSYEQYF
>-|TRBV20-1|-|TRBJ1-1
TGCAGTGCTAGAGATGGGAACCGAGGGGACACTGAAGCTTTCTTT
CSARDGNRGDTEAFF